The 16 T cell receptor beta chains listed next were all sequenced from one sample in a study of cytomegalovirus exposure and HLA in healthy donors (dated 2017 in TCRdb). Library preparation was by the immunoSEQ multiplex PCR assay. For the multiplex PCR, a mixture combining 60 forward primers for TCR Vbeta segments and 13 reverse primers for TCR Jbeta segments was used. TCRdb took this table from immuneACCESS and kept in-frame rearrangements with V and J called. Such tables lack part of the clones; where checked against another copy, unresolved V genes explain under half of the gap, and the rest is unexplained. For this sample there are about 150,000 clones; around 84% appear just once. In total, the top ten clones hold about 2.6% of the sample. Sequencing input: PBMCs. The origin of the receptors is a boy aged 2 to 10 in good health and CMV-seronegative.

The rearrangement uses TRBV30 and TRBJ1-1; tentative D call: TRBD1 (6 bases). CDR3 size: 14 residues. CDR1 and CDR2 (germline): GTSNPN, SVGIG (reference sequence). Trimming took off 2 bases at V and 1 base at J, with 11 bases between the two ends. CDR3 nucleotide sequence: TGTGCCTGGAGTCCGGGACACCGGAACACTGAAGCTTTCTTT. Its protein is CAWSPGHRNTEAFF.

V usage is TRBV14 and J usage is TRBJ2-7; D is uncertain. The CDR3 is 13 residues long. Germline V lookup: CDR1 SGHDN, CDR2 FVKESK. With 0 bases removed from V and 4 bases from J, the gap between germline ends came to 7 bases. The DNA for the CDR3 is TGTGCCAGCAGCCAAGAGAGCCGATACGAGCAGTACTTC. It yields the protein CASSQESRYEQYF.

The rearrangement joins TRBV28 to TRBJ1-1, with 7 nucleotides matching TRBD1. Looked up from germline, CDR1 is MDHEN and CDR2 is SYDVKM. Unmatched junction bases numbered 6, after V lost 6 bases and J lost 2 bases. CDR3 length: 14 amino acids. This CDR3 is CASRGDRLNTEAFF. CDR3 nucleotide sequence: TGTGCCAGCAGGGGGGACAGACTTAACACTGAAGCTTTCTTT.

This chain joins TRBV28 and TRBJ2-1; D is unclear. V lost 3 bases and J lost 4, with 4 bases in between. The V gene's germline CDR1 is MDHEN and CDR2 SYDVKM. The CDR3 totals 12 residues. CDR3 sequence reads: CASSFPYNEQFF. The CDR3 nucleotides are TGTGCCAGCAGTTTTCCGTACAATGAGCAGTTCTTC.

The chain has TRBV23-1 and TRBJ2-2, with D maybe TRBD1 (6 bases). TRBV23-1 is marked as an open reading frame, function uncertain. CDR3 length equals 17 residues. V lost 4 bases and J lost 2, with 17 bases in between. CDR3: CASSPRLGAVNTGELFF. For the CDR3, the DNA is TGCGCCAGCAGTCCGAGGCTGGGGGCGGTCAACACCGGGGAGCTGTTTTTT.

Concerning this clone: Germline is not matched at one junction end, which may reflect a read error. The chain carries TRBV7-9 and TRBJ2-7; a possible D gene is TRBD1 (6 bases). Germline CDR1 SEHNR, CDR2 FQNEAQ (reference sequence). The CDR3 sequence is 16 residues long. The DNA of the CDR3 is TGTTCCAGCAGCTTTTCCACTGGACAGAACTCCTACGAGCAGTACTTC. Its protein is CSSSFSTGQNSYEQYF.

The chain has TRBV2 and TRBJ2-3; the match to TRBD1 covers 11 bases. The CDR3 contains 17 residues. Looked up from germline, CDR1 is SNHLY and CDR2 is FYNNEI. Losses at the gene ends were 5 bases for V and 5 bases for J; bases not matched to a gene: 12. In nucleotides, the CDR3 is TGTGCCAGCAGTCCGACCACGGGACAGGGGGGGAGAGATACGCAGTATTTT. It specifies CASSPTTGQGGRDTQYF.

The gene calls are TRBV4-2 and TRBJ2-1; 8 nucleotides line up with TRBD2. V lost 1 base, J lost 8 bases, and 10 bases stayed unmatched. The CDR3 loop spans 16 amino acids. CDR1 and CDR2 from the germline V gene are LGHNA and YNFKEQ. The CDR3 reads CASSQVLADIPHEQFF. DNA for the CDR3: TGTGCCAGCAGCCAAGTACTAGCGGACATCCCCCATGAGCAGTTCTTC.

The chain has TRBV28 and TRBJ2-1, with D possibly being TRBD1 (6 bases). V was cut by 6 bases and J by 1 base, with 13 bases left in between. The CDR3 has 15 amino acids. Germline V gives CDR1 MDHEN, CDR2 SYDVKM. CDR3 sequence reads: CASSDRLLSYNEQFF. The DNA of the CDR3 is TGTGCCAGCAGCGACAGGTTGCTTTCCTACAATGAGCAGTTCTTC.

The chain is built from TRBV7-7 and TRBJ2-7, with a weak D call TRBD2 (6 bases). This CDR3 is 14 amino acids long. The ends were cut back, 4 bases at V and 2 bases at J, with 12 bases in the middle. Germline CDR1 reads SSHAT; CDR2 reads FNYEAQ (reference sequence). The CDR3 nucleotides read TGTGCCAGCAGCTCGGGACTTACACCCTACGAGCAGTACTTC. Amino acid sequence: CASSSGLTPYEQYF. Variable domain in full (rest from reference TRBV7-7 and TRBJ2-7): GAGVSQSPRYKVTKRGQDVTLRCDPISSHATLYWYQQALGQGPEFLTYFNYEAQPDKSGLPSDRFSAERPEGSISTLTIQRTEQRDSAMYRCASSSGLTPYEQYFGPGTRLTVT.

The chain couples TRBV5-6 to TRBJ1-1, with D tentatively TRBD1 (6 bases). Germline assignment: CDR1 SGHDT and CDR2 YYEEEE. CDR3 size: 13 residues. Trimming shortened V by 3 bases and J by 10 bases, and 16 bases separated the two germline ends. As DNA, the CDR3 is TGTGCCAGCAGCTGGCCCAGGGGAAGGGTAGCTTTCTTT. Its protein product is CASSWPRGRVAFF.

This clone was seen more than once but under ten times. This chain joins TRBV2 and TRBJ2-1, with 7 bases identical to TRBD2. After removal of 7 bases from V and 4 bases from J, the junction contained 7 bases not matched to a gene. The CDR3 is 14 residues long. Germline loops: CDR1 SNHLY, CDR2 FYNNEI. The CDR3 loop is CASTGSGRYNEQFF. The CDR3 DNA reads as TGTGCCAGCACTGGTAGCGGGCGTTACAATGAGCAGTTCTTC.

The V gene is TRBV7-2, the J gene TRBJ1-2; the D gene is possibly TRBD1 (5 bases). This CDR3 region has 13 residues. Germline CDR1 is SGHTA and CDR2 is FQGNSA. V lost 2 bases and J lost 5, with 9 bases in between. The CDR3 DNA follows: TGTGCCAGCAGCTTACAGGGAGGATATGGCTACACCTTC. Encoded protein: CASSLQGGYGYTF.

This sequence joins TRBV4-2 and TRBJ2-1; a possible D gene is TRBD2 (6 bases). The length of the CDR3 is 16 residues. Germline V CDR1 and CDR2: LGHNA, YNFKEQ. Trimming shortened V by 0 bases and J by 5 bases, and 14 bases separated the two germline ends. The CDR3 coding sequence is TGTGCCAGCAGCCAAGATGGGGCGGGATTCAACAATGAGCAGTTCTTC. Translation gives CASSQDGAGFNNEQFF.

The chain employs TRBV6-6 and TRBJ2-7; D may be TRBD2 (6 bases). This CDR3 contains 13 residues. V lost 8 bases, J lost 3 bases, and 14 bases lay in between. Germline V lookup: CDR1 MNHNY, CDR2 SVGAGI (reference sequence). The CDR3 DNA sequence: TGTGCCAGCGGGCGGGGAAGGGTCTACGAGCAGTACTTC. Translating it yields CASGRGRVYEQYF.

This clone was picked up one time. The chain couples TRBV6-6 to TRBJ1-5, with D possibly TRBD1 on 5 matching bases. The CDR3 has 14 amino acids. Germline values: CDR1 MNHNY, CDR2 SVGAGI (reference sequence). The V end was cut by 4 bases, the J end by 4 bases, with 11 bases between. CDR3 protein: CASSWTGENQPQHF. The CDR3 bases are TGTGCCAGCAGTTGGACGGGGGAAAATCAGCCCCAGCATTTT.